Listed below are T cell receptor beta chains from one sample, sequenced in a study of regulatory T cells in long-lasting Graves disease. TCRdb used MiXCR to reprocess the multiplex PCR reads, holding one entry per CDR3 protein. The table shows about 440,000 distinct CDR3 sequences, with about a sixth occurring only once. A further study also used this sample, focusing on T cells in Graves' hyperthyroidism and ophthalmopathy.

The sample in question was peripheral blood mononuclear cells (PBMCs), obtained at new diagnosis, from a patient treated with antithyroid drugs. These TCRs come from a woman aged 25 to 39 with Graves disease. CDR3s include the opening cysteine and the closing phenylalanine or tryptophan. Each record gives: clone size, D gene, V gene, J gene, CDR3 protein, CDR3 DNA. D genes are given only for firm matches. Clone size appears in some rows only: once, few, many, or a class for an expanded clone.

clone_size: many; d_call: TRBD2; v_call: TRBV7-6; j_call: TRBJ2-7; cdr3_aa: CASSPREGEQYF; cdr3_nt: TGTGCCAGCTCACCAAGGGAGGGCGAGCAGTACTTC
clone_size: many; d_call: TRBD2; v_call: TRBV7-7; j_call: TRBJ2-1; cdr3_aa: CASSPGLAGERKEQFF; cdr3_nt: TGTGCTAGCAGCCCTGGACTAGCGGGAGAACGGAAAGAGCAGTTCTTC
clone_size: few; d_call: NA; v_call: TRBV20-1; j_call: TRBJ2-1; cdr3_aa: CSAIPWAGAAKGNEQFF; cdr3_nt: TGCAGTGCCATCCCCTGGGCGGGGGCTGCTAAAGGTAATGAGCAGTTCTTC
clone_size: once; d_call: NA; v_call: TRBV28; j_call: TRBJ2-7; cdr3_aa: CASSLKTGSNYEQYF; cdr3_nt: TGCGCCAGCAGCCTTAAAACCGGGAGTAACTACGAGCAGTACTTC
clone_size: NA; d_call: TRBD2; v_call: TRBV10-3; j_call: TRBJ2-1; cdr3_aa: CAIGSGDYNEQFF; cdr3_nt: TGTGCCATCGGGAGCGGGGATTACAATGAGCAGTTCTTC
clone_size: few; d_call: TRBD1; v_call: TRBV5-1; j_call: TRBJ2-4; cdr3_aa: CASSSSGQGDIQYF; cdr3_nt: TGCGCCAGCAGCTCATCGGGACAGGGAGACATTCAGTACTTC
clone_size: many; d_call: TRBD2; v_call: TRBV28; j_call: TRBJ2-7; cdr3_aa: CASRLAGAYEQYF; cdr3_nt: TGTGCCAGCAGATTAGCGGGGGCCTACGAGCAGTACTTC
clone_size: many; d_call: NA; v_call: TRBV24-1; j_call: TRBJ1-1; cdr3_aa: CATSVPGNTEAFF; cdr3_nt: TGTGCCACCAGTGTCCCAGGGAACACTGAAGCTTTCTTT
clone_size: many; d_call: TRBD2; v_call: TRBV12-5; j_call: TRBJ2-7; cdr3_aa: CASGLVRRVAGVVYEQYF; cdr3_nt: TGTGCTAGTGGTTTGGTACGGCGGGTAGCGGGAGTAGTCTACGAGCAGTACTTC
clone_size: few; d_call: TRBD1; v_call: TRBV6-9; j_call: TRBJ1-6; cdr3_aa: CASSYLALLDRGNSPLHF; cdr3_nt: TGTGCCAGCAGTTACCTCGCCCTGCTGGACAGGGGGAATTCACCCCTCCACTTT
clone_size: many; d_call: NA; v_call: TRBV7-8; j_call: TRBJ2-1; cdr3_aa: CASRRGPYNEQFF; cdr3_nt: TGTGCCAGCCGGCGGGGACCCTACAATGAGCAGTTCTTC
clone_size: NA; d_call: TRBD1; v_call: TRBV18; j_call: TRBJ1-2; cdr3_aa: CASSRGQEDGYTF; cdr3_nt: TGTGCCAGCTCAAGGGGACAGGAGGATGGCTACACCTTC
clone_size: NA; d_call: TRBD2; v_call: TRBV10-3; j_call: TRBJ2-7; cdr3_aa: CAISDSLAGSYEQYF; cdr3_nt: TGTGCCATCAGTGACTCCCTAGCGGGCTCCTACGAGCAGTACTTC
clone_size: NA; d_call: NA; v_call: TRBV4-2; j_call: TRBJ2-1; cdr3_aa: CASSHRDTGGQFF; cdr3_nt: TGTGCCAGCAGTCACAGGGATACAGGAGGGCAGTTCTTC
clone_size: NA; d_call: NA; v_call: TRBV5-1; j_call: TRBJ2-1; cdr3_aa: CASSPDLFSSYNEQFF; cdr3_nt: TGCGCCAGCAGCCCGGACCTATTTAGCTCCTACAATGAGCAGTTCTTC
clone_size: many; d_call: NA; v_call: TRBV7-9; j_call: TRBJ1-2; cdr3_aa: CASSLGGEGYTF; cdr3_nt: TGTGCCAGCAGCTTAGGCGGGGAAGGCTACACCTTC
clone_size: NA; d_call: NA; v_call: TRBV20-1; j_call: TRBJ2-1; cdr3_aa: CSAISQGTEQFF; cdr3_nt: TGCAGTGCTATATCCCAGGGGACTGAGCAGTTCTTC
clone_size: many; d_call: TRBD1; v_call: TRBV28; j_call: TRBJ2-6; cdr3_aa: CASTTGQGRLEANVLTF; cdr3_nt: TGTGCCAGCACCACCGGACAGGGCCGACTTGAGGCCAACGTCCTGACTTTC
clone_size: NA; d_call: TRBD2; v_call: TRBV10-2; j_call: TRBJ2-1; cdr3_aa: CASTWTSGTNNEQFF; cdr3_nt: TGCGCCAGCACTTGGACTAGCGGGACCAATAATGAGCAGTTCTTC
clone_size: many; d_call: TRBD2; v_call: TRBV6-4; j_call: TRBJ2-7; cdr3_aa: CASSPTSGGSWSYEQYF; cdr3_nt: TGTGCCAGCAGTCCGACTAGCGGGGGGAGTTGGTCCTACGAGCAGTACTTC
clone_size: many; d_call: TRBD1; v_call: TRBV28; j_call: TRBJ2-2; cdr3_aa: CASSTSGQGIPGELFF; cdr3_nt: TGTGCCAGCAGTACGTCCGGACAGGGAATCCCCGGGGAGCTGTTTTTT
clone_size: few; d_call: TRBD1; v_call: TRBV4-1; j_call: TRBJ2-7; cdr3_aa: CASSPSGGANEQYF; cdr3_nt: TGCGCCAGCAGCCCTTCAGGGGGAGCGAACGAGCAGTACTTC
clone_size: many; d_call: TRBD2; v_call: TRBV5-1; j_call: TRBJ2-7; cdr3_aa: CASSPGLAGVNEQYF; cdr3_nt: TGCGCCAGCAGCCCGGGACTAGCGGGAGTAAACGAGCAGTACTTC
clone_size: many; d_call: NA; v_call: TRBV11-2; j_call: TRBJ2-3; cdr3_aa: CASSYSTRGQYF; cdr3_nt: TGTGCCAGCAGCTATAGTACGCGGGGGCAGTATTTT
clone_size: many; d_call: NA; v_call: TRBV15; j_call: TRBJ2-3; cdr3_aa: CATSRERLPYDTQYF; cdr3_nt: TGTGCCACCAGCAGAGAAAGGCTGCCGTATGATACGCAGTATTTT
clone_size: many; d_call: TRBD2; v_call: TRBV24-1; j_call: TRBJ2-1; cdr3_aa: CATSDLGSGLAGAMNYNEQFF; cdr3_nt: TGTGCCACCAGTGATTTGGGTTCTGGACTAGCGGGAGCAATGAACTACAATGAGCAGTTCTTC
clone_size: many; d_call: TRBD1; v_call: TRBV5-5; j_call: TRBJ2-7; cdr3_aa: CASSFGGTGRGEQYF; cdr3_nt: TGTGCCAGCAGCTTCGGCGGGACAGGGAGGGGCGAGCAGTACTTC
clone_size: many; d_call: TRBD1; v_call: TRBV28; j_call: TRBJ2-7; cdr3_aa: CASILQGAFSYEQYF; cdr3_nt: TGTGCCAGCATCCTACAGGGGGCCTTCTCCTACGAGCAGTACTTC
clone_size: many; d_call: TRBD1; v_call: TRBV11-2; j_call: TRBJ2-2; cdr3_aa: CASSFRLPGQGAGELFF; cdr3_nt: TGTGCCAGCAGCTTCCGTTTGCCGGGACAGGGGGCCGGGGAGCTGTTTTTT
clone_size: many; d_call: TRBD2; v_call: TRBV28; j_call: TRBJ2-5; cdr3_aa: CASGVTGGYQETQYF; cdr3_nt: TGTGCCAGCGGAGTCACGGGAGGGTACCAAGAGACCCAGTACTTC
clone_size: many; d_call: TRBD2; v_call: TRBV20-1; j_call: TRBJ2-3; cdr3_aa: CSPSGSRADTQYF; cdr3_nt: TGCAGTCCCAGCGGGAGCCGCGCAGATACGCAGTATTTT
clone_size: NA; d_call: TRBD1; v_call: TRBV28; j_call: TRBJ2-2; cdr3_aa: CASSLGQLESGELFF; cdr3_nt: TGTGCCAGCAGCTTGGGACAGCTCGAAAGCGGGGAGCTGTTTTTT
clone_size: NA; d_call: TRBD2; v_call: TRBV7-9; j_call: TRBJ2-1; cdr3_aa: CASSLGSGIRNEQFF; cdr3_nt: TGTGCCAGCAGCTTGGGTAGCGGGATCAGGAATGAGCAGTTCTTC
clone_size: many; d_call: NA; v_call: TRBV5-1; j_call: TRBJ1-1; cdr3_aa: CASSQYRADTEAFF; cdr3_nt: TGCGCCAGCAGCCAGTACAGGGCTGACACTGAAGCTTTCTTT
clone_size: many; d_call: NA; v_call: TRBV29-1; j_call: TRBJ1-2; cdr3_aa: CSVEDRFGYTF; cdr3_nt: TGCAGCGTTGAAGATCGGTTTGGCTACACCTTC
clone_size: few; d_call: NA; v_call: TRBV24-1; j_call: TRBJ2-2; cdr3_aa: CATSALTGMNTGELFF; cdr3_nt: TGTGCCACCAGTGCCTTGACGGGGATGAACACCGGGGAGCTGTTTTTT
clone_size: many; d_call: NA; v_call: TRBV30; j_call: TRBJ1-1; cdr3_aa: CAWSHTGGEAFF; cdr3_nt: TGTGCCTGGAGTCACACGGGGGGGGAAGCTTTCTTT
clone_size: many; d_call: NA; v_call: TRBV12-3/TRBV12-4; j_call: TRBJ1-1; cdr3_aa: CATRRKNTEAFF; cdr3_nt: TGTGCCACCCGACGGAAGAACACTGAAGCTTTCTTT
clone_size: NA; d_call: NA; v_call: TRBV6-2/TRBV6-3; j_call: TRBJ1-5; cdr3_aa: CASSTRPSNQPQHF; cdr3_nt: TGTGCCAGCAGTACCCGGCCATCAAATCAGCCCCAGCATTTT
clone_size: NA; d_call: TRBD2; v_call: TRBV6-5; j_call: TRBJ2-1; cdr3_aa: CASSYEGTSGRGTYNEQFF; cdr3_nt: TGTGCCAGCAGTTACGAAGGGACTAGCGGGAGAGGAACGTACAATGAGCAGTTCTTC
clone_size: NA; d_call: NA; v_call: TRBV18; j_call: TRBJ2-1; cdr3_aa: CASSRDNEQFF; cdr3_nt: TGTGCCAGCTCACGGGACAATGAGCAGTTCTTC